This T cell receptor (beta chain) was captured by sequencing in a study of T-cell memory formation after mild COVID-19. Study-level findings and limits: Pre-infection memory already had some responding clones, implying cross-reactive memory joined. The SARS-CoV-2 specificity of second-wave clones reaching peak at day 37 remained unverified.

Constant-segment primers and 5'RACE yielded cDNA libraries for TCR alpha and TCR beta, each carrying sample barcodes and UMIs. TCRdb ran MiXCR on the 5' RACE reads and lists one entry per CDR3 protein. This table holds fewer than 150,000 distinct CDR3 sequences, roughly 6.2% found once. Trimming shortened V by 8 bases and J by 5 bases, and 18 bases separated the two germline ends. This CDR3 region has 14 residues. In the case of this clonotype: What it binds is unknown.

The V gene is TRBV12-3 or TRBV12-4, the J gene TRBJ1-2; possibly TRBD1 for D (5 bases). This TCR was recovered from an adult woman who had mild COVID-19 (a few samples of this study predate the infection). Cell type and time point are not known. The sample comprised PBMCs or a T cell subset sorted from them (not recorded which). The CDR3: CASGGLQMRYGYTF. As DNA, the CDR3 is TGTGCCAGCGGGGGACTCCAGATGCGTTATGGCTACACCTTC.